This TCR beta chain was obtained from a study of blood T cells in healthy people across ages. This clonotype was detected a few times. Its antigen is undetermined. Unmatched junction bases numbered 10, after V lost 5 bases and J lost 5 bases. The CDR3 contains 14 residues. Germline CDR1 is DFQATT and CDR2 is SNEGSKA (reference sequence). The authors ran a second PCR of about 7 to 11 cycles using a sample-barcoded 5' primer and a J-beta primer mix. A template-switch adaptor that had 12 random nucleotides put a tag on each cDNA molecule. TCRdb reanalysed the 5' RACE reads using MiXCR and keeps one entry per CDR3 protein. Here the sample spans 1.8 million or so distinct CDR3 sequences, about two fifths being singletons. The authors drew around 9.4 milliliters of peripheral blood from each donor. Whole-study results and caveats: Expanded clonotype shifts may have been confounded, as the donors had an unknown CMV status.

The rearrangement joins TRBV20-1 to TRBJ2-5, with 8 bases aligning to TRBD2. Input material: blood. The receptor was derived from a human donor in good health. The DNA for the CDR3 is TGCAGTGCTCTTTGGGCGGGGGGCGGGGAGACCCAGTACTTC. Protein: CSALWAGGGETQYF.